This entry concerns a single T cell receptor (beta chain). PCR employed 60 Vbeta and 13 Jbeta primers. Sequencing was performed with immunoSEQ multiplex PCR; in TCRdb, only in-frame clones are kept and a portion is missing. Of about 110,000 clones listed, about three quarters are singletons. This entry belongs to a study of cytomegalovirus exposure and HLA in healthy donors. Germline V lookup: CDR1 LNHDA, CDR2 SQIVND (reference sequence). Trimming took 8 bases from V and 8 from J, leaving 12 bases between them. CDR3 length: 11 amino acids. The origin of this receptor is a woman aged 55 to 70 in good health and CMV-seropositive. What was sequenced was PBMCs. V usage is TRBV19 and J usage is TRBJ1-2, with D maybe TRBD1 (6 bases). CDR3: CASLPGGGYTF. CDR3 bases: TGTGCCAGTCTCCCGGGGGGCGGCTACACCTTC.